The clone carrying this T cell receptor beta chain was detected ten times or more. This entry comes from a study of T cells in Graves' hyperthyroidism and ophthalmopathy. Amplification of TCR beta CDR3 regions was performed using RNA transcripts as template. Primed by the HTBI set, a first-round RT-PCR was run on the TCR CDR3. A single record per CDR3 protein comes from TCRdb applying MiXCR to the multiplex PCR reads. The repertoire includes about 400,000 distinct CDR3 sequences, roughly 13% of them detected once, and approximately 5.3% sits in the top ten. The trim removed 0 bases at V and 7 bases at J, leaving 6 bases unmatched. The CDR3 covers 15 residues. Per the germline V gene, CDR1 is DFQATT and CDR2 is SNEGSKA (reference sequence).

The sample comprised blood. The clonotype comes from a woman younger than 35 with Graves' hyperthyroidism. The chain has TRBV20-1 and TRBJ2-1; TRBD2 matches 10 bases. This chain's CDR3 is CSARDAGLALNEQFF. The CDR3 nucleotides read TGCAGTGCTAGAGATGCGGGACTAGCGTTAAATGAGCAGTTCTTC.